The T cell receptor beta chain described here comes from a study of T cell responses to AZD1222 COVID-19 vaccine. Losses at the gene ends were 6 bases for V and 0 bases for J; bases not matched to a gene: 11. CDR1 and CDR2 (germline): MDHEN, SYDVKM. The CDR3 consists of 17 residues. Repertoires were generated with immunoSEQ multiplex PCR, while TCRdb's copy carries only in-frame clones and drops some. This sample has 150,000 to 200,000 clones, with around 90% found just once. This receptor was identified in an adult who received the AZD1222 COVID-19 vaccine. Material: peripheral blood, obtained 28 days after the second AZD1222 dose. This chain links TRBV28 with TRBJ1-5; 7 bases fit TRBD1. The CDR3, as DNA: TGTGCCAGCAGCAAGACAGGGAAGTATACTAGCAATCAGCCCCAGCATTTT. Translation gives CASSKTGKYTSNQPQHF.